This paragraph covers one T cell receptor (beta chain) sequence. Its antigen is undetermined. A single base is all that separates this from a far larger clone, so a read error is likely. The data stem from a study of read filtering for tumor transcriptome and immune sequencing. Overall study context: DNase treatment preceded whole-transcriptome library preparation. Per sample, TCR-region reads ranged about 4 to 10.27 million by IR-seq, roughly 75 to 1,400 by RNA-seq. Notes on the study in general: Compared with RNA-seq, IR-seq gave much higher clonotype depth and reliability. In IR-seq, single-read clonotypes were 75% to 90% of clonotypes but around 3.4% of reads.

The library was built from about 400 ng RNA with molecular barcoded adaptors for alpha/delta and beta/gamma chains. From the reads, TCRdb called clonotypes with MiXCR, one entry per CDR3 protein. This sample has about 39,000 distinct CDR3 sequences; about 14% occur once, and the top ten carry around 19%. The CDR3 covers 16 residues. CDR1 and CDR2 from the germline V gene are SGHTS and YDEGEE. Sequencing used a population of CD138-negative cells sorted from bone marrow. The clonotype comes from a donor aged 40 or over with multiple myeloma. The V and J genes are TRBV5-8 and TRBJ2-6; 13 bases line up with TRBD2. The CDR3 sequence: CAGRLAGGSGANVLTF. As DNA, the CDR3 is TGTGCCGGCAGACTAGCGGGGGGCTCTGGGGCCAACGTCCTGACTTTC.